The 9 T cell receptor beta chains below come from one sample, sequenced in a study of control samples from healthy donors and cancer patients. The assay was immunoSEQ multiplex PCR, and TCRdb's table has in-frame clones only and misses some. The table records roughly 450,000 clones, 80% to 95% of them present only once. Material: PBMCs. These receptors all stem from a middle-aged man with head and neck cancer.

V gene TRBV28 combines with J gene TRBJ2-1, with 8 bases that match TRBD1. V gave up 5 bases and J gave up 3 bases; unmatched junction bases: 6. CDR3 length: 15 amino acids. Germline values: CDR1 MDHEN, CDR2 SYDVKM. The CDR3 region has the DNA TGTGCCAGCAGTCCACAGGGGGTTCTCTACAATGAGCAGTTCTTC. It is translated as CASSPQGVLYNEQFF.

The V call is TRBV2, the J call TRBJ1-3; a possible D gene is TRBD1 (5 bases). V was clipped by 4 bases and J by 4 bases, with 17 bases between them. The CDR3 covers 16 residues. CDR1 and CDR2 from the germline V gene are SNHLY and FYNNEI. The CDR3 is CASSGVRGLAGNTIYF. The CDR3 DNA reads as TGTGCCAGCAGTGGGGTTCGGGGCCTAGCGGGAAACACCATATATTTT.

The V gene is TRBV6-6, the J gene TRBJ1-1; D gene ambiguous. The germline gives CDR1 MNHNY, CDR2 SVGAGI (reference sequence). V was shortened by 2 bases and J by 4 bases, with 5 bases between the two germline ends. The length of the CDR3 is 12 residues. The CDR3 region is CASSYMGTEAFF. CDR3 nucleotide sequence: TGTGCCAGCAGTTACATGGGCACTGAAGCTTTCTTT.

This clone came up many times. The gene calls are TRBV7-8 and TRBJ2-7; 9 nucleotides match TRBD2. Per germline, CDR1 SGHVS and CDR2 FQNEAQ. The V and J ends lost 6 bases and 4 bases, in that order; junction bases with no gene match: 4. The CDR3 contains 13 residues. CDR3 coding DNA: TGTGCCAGCAGAAATAGCGGGAGTTACGAGCAGTACTTC. Its translation: CASRNSGSYEQYF. The whole variable domain, filled in from reference TRBV7-8 and TRBJ2-7, reads GAGVSQSPRYKVAKRGQDVALRCDPISGHVSLFWYQQALGQGPEFLTYFQNEAQLDKSGLPSDRFFAERPEGSVSTLKIQRTQQEDSAVYLCASRNSGSYEQYFGPGTRLTVT.

The gene calls are TRBV28 and TRBJ1-1, with TRBD1 identical over 9 bases. The length of the CDR3 is 15 residues. Germline V lookup: CDR1 MDHEN, CDR2 SYDVKM. With V trimmed by 5 bases and J by 1 base, 5 bases remained unmatched. CDR3 sequence reads: CASSILDRGNTEAFF. The CDR3 DNA reads TGTGCCAGCAGTATATTGGACAGGGGGAACACTGAAGCTTTCTTT.

This chain joins TRBV2 and TRBJ2-7, with D perhaps TRBD1 (6 bases). The CDR3 is made up of 15 amino acids. Germline CDR1 reads SNHLY; CDR2 reads FYNNEI. Trimming removed 10 bases from V and 0 bases from J, with 19 bases in between. CDR3: CATPRTVDNSYEQYF. In nucleotides, the CDR3 is TGTGCCACCCCGCGGACAGTAGATAACTCCTACGAGCAGTACTTC.

The chain couples TRBV27 to TRBJ2-7, with TRBD1 matching over 9 bases. The CDR3 length is 15 residues. Germline CDR1 reads MNHEY; CDR2 reads SMNVEV (reference sequence). Unmatched junction bases numbered 7, after V lost 2 bases and J lost 5 bases. The CDR3 nucleotides are TGTGCCAGCAGTTTAGGGGGGACAGGGCCCCACGAGCAGTACTTC. Protein sequence: CASSLGGTGPHEQYF.

The V call is TRBV9, the J call TRBJ2-3; no clear D. Germline CDR1 and CDR2: SGDLS and YYNGEE. This CDR3 contains 13 residues. The V end was cut by 7 bases, the J end by 4 bases, with 13 bases between. The CDR3 protein is CASSPGLADTQYF. The CDR3 DNA reads TGTGCCAGCTCCCCTGGTTTGGCAGATACGCAGTATTTT. Drawing the rest from reference TRBV9 and TRBJ2-3, the complete variable domain is DSGVTQTPKHLITATGQRVTLRCSPRSGDLSVYWYQQSLDQGLQFLIQYYNGEERAKGNILERFSAQQFPDLHSELNLSSLELGDSALYFCASSPGLADTQYFGPGTRLTVL.

The chain carries TRBV6-9 and TRBJ2-3, with 11 positions matching TRBD2. The germline gives CDR1 MNHGY, CDR2 SVAAGI. The CDR3 loop spans 16 amino acids. Trimming took 6 bases from V and 1 from J; bases not matched to a gene: 6. CDR3 sequence: CASSPLAGGRTDTQYF. In DNA form, the CDR3 reads TGTGCCAGCAGCCCTCTAGCGGGGGGACGCACAGATACGCAGTATTTT.